The clone carrying this TCR beta chain came up many times. No antigen is known for it. Time point given: after dendritic cell vaccination, including at tumor progression/relapse. The record originates from a study of glioma-infiltrating T cells after dendritic cell vaccination. Broader study findings: No direct clonality-survival link was found; a diverse polyclonal response may matter. Longer survival after dendritic cell vaccination followed higher pretreatment TIL content.

Germline values: CDR1 SGHTA, CDR2 FQGNSA. The germline V and J ends were trimmed by 3 bases and 1 base, with 13 bases remaining between them. The CDR3 contains 15 residues. Only in-frame clones appear in the TCRdb table, and some are missing; sequencing was by immunoSEQ multiplex PCR. The sample yields about 100,000 clones, around 80% seen once. The specimen was blood, collected after dendritic cell vaccination. This TCR derives from a human donor with glioblastoma. V is TRBV7-2 and J is TRBJ2-7, with D possibly being TRBD2 (5 bases). DNA for the CDR3: TGTGCCAGCAGCTTGCGGAGGCAGAGTTCCTACGAGCAGTACTTC. Protein product: CASSLRRQSSYEQYF.